The clone carrying this T cell receptor (beta chain) was found many times. Its antigen is unidentified. The entry originates in a study of regulatory T cells in long-lasting Graves disease. Study results and caveats: It was in persistent disease that TRBV28, TRBJ1-2 and TRBJ2-5 were favored.

The time point is: newly diagnosed GD, antithyroid drugs for less than 3 months. After RNA was extracted from PBMCs, the TCR library was made from it. Investigators prepared the TCR beta libraries by applying iRepertoire HTBI primers and Arm-PCR of CDR3 regions. One entry per CDR3 protein, called by TCRdb with MiXCR from the multiplex PCR reads. The table records 300,000 to 400,000 distinct CDR3 sequences, 15% to 20% of them present only once. Trimming removed 3 bases from V and 2 bases from J, with 14 bases in between. The length of the CDR3 is 15 residues. Germline loops: CDR1 LNHNV, CDR2 YYDKDF (reference sequence). The same data also contributed to another study, on T cells in Graves' hyperthyroidism and ophthalmopathy. As reported in that work: Patients having uncontrolled infection, another autoimmune disease, pregnancy or lactation were not included. In the blood, most expanded thyroid clonotypes above 0.001 appeared as well. A 13 V-J model separated ophthalmopathy from stable hyperthyroidism.

The TCR originated in a man between 40 and 49 years old with Graves disease. The chain carries TRBV15 and TRBJ2-7; perhaps TRBD2 as D (5 bases). Specimen: peripheral blood mononuclear cells (PBMCs), collected at new diagnosis, from a patient treated with antithyroid drugs. The DNA of the CDR3 is TGTGCCACCAGCAGGACCTTAGACGGGACCTACGAGCAGTACTTC. Protein: CATSRTLDGTYEQYF. Supplemented by reference TRBV15 and TRBJ2-7, the full variable domain reads DAMVIQNPRYQVTQFGKPVTLSCSQTLNHNVMYWYQQKSSQAPKLLFHYYDKDFNNEADTPDNFQSRRPNTSFCFLDIRSPGLGDTAMYLCATSRTLDGTYEQYFGPGTRLTVT.